This is a list of T cell receptor beta chains from one sample in a study of shared clonotypes between healthy human individuals. TCRdb's copy holds only in-frame clones and misses some; the assay was immunoSEQ multiplex PCR. The sample gives some 510,000 clones, about four fifths of which show up once; about an eighth is in the top ten. Sequences were obtained from PBMCs. These TCRs come from a woman aged 40 to 49 in good health. Some clones in this sample may be carry-over from other donors' samples. CDR3s include the opening cysteine and the closing phenylalanine or tryptophan. D genes are given only for firm matches. A row's size may be missing; if present it is once, few, many or a size class.

j_call: TRBJ2-5; clone_size: few; v_call: TRBV15; d_call: NA; cdr3_nt: TGTGCCACCAGCCTAACAGGGATGGAGACCCAGTACTTC; cdr3_aa: CATSLTGMETQYF
j_call: TRBJ2-3; clone_size: few; v_call: TRBV9; d_call: NA; cdr3_nt: TGTGCCAGCAGCGTAGCGGGGAAGCCAGATACGCAGTATTTT; cdr3_aa: CASSVAGKPDTQYF
j_call: TRBJ2-2; clone_size: few; v_call: TRBV13; d_call: NA; cdr3_nt: TGTGCCAGCAGCGCGCAGCTTAGCCCCCCCGGGGAGCTGTTTTTT; cdr3_aa: CASSAQLSPPGELFF
j_call: TRBJ2-7; clone_size: NA; v_call: TRBV5-1; d_call: TRBD1; cdr3_nt: TGCGCCAGCAGCCTAGGCGGGACAGGGGGCTACGAGCAGTACTTC; cdr3_aa: CASSLGGTGGYEQYF
j_call: TRBJ2-7; clone_size: NA; v_call: TRBV27; d_call: NA; cdr3_nt: TGTGCCAGCAGTGGACAGCGGGTTGCTACCTACGAGCAGTACTTC; cdr3_aa: CASSGQRVATYEQYF
j_call: TRBJ2-7; clone_size: NA; v_call: TRBV28; d_call: NA; cdr3_nt: TGTGCCAGCAGCACAGGGTCTAGCGGCTACGAGCAGTACTTC; cdr3_aa: CASSTGSSGYEQYF
j_call: TRBJ1-1; clone_size: NA; v_call: TRBV19; d_call: NA; cdr3_nt: TGTGCCAGTATGCTGACAGGAAGGAGTACTGAAGCTTTCTTT; cdr3_aa: CASMLTGRSTEAFF
j_call: TRBJ2-7; clone_size: NA; v_call: TRBV2; d_call: TRBD2; cdr3_nt: TGTGCCAGCAGTGAAAAGCGGCTAGCGGGAGCCTACGAGCAGTACTTC; cdr3_aa: CASSEKRLAGAYEQYF
j_call: TRBJ1-5; clone_size: NA; v_call: TRBV6-1; d_call: NA; cdr3_nt: TGTGCCAGCGTTTGGGCAGGGGTTGGCAATCAGCCCCAGCATTTT; cdr3_aa: CASVWAGVGNQPQHF
j_call: TRBJ2-7; clone_size: NA; v_call: TRBV15; d_call: TRBD2; cdr3_nt: TGTGCCACCAGCAGAGATCAGGGAGGGGAGCAGTACTTC; cdr3_aa: CATSRDQGGEQYF
j_call: TRBJ1-2; clone_size: NA; v_call: TRBV18; d_call: NA; cdr3_nt: TGTGCCAGCTCACCCCTGTCATTAGAGGATGACTATGGCTACACCTTC; cdr3_aa: CASSPLSLEDDYGYTF
j_call: TRBJ2-3; clone_size: NA; v_call: TRBV14; d_call: NA; cdr3_nt: TGTGCCAGCAGCCAAGATCTAGGAGATACGCAGTATTTT; cdr3_aa: CASSQDLGDTQYF
j_call: TRBJ2-5; clone_size: NA; v_call: TRBV14; d_call: TRBD2; cdr3_nt: TGTGCCAGCAGCCAAATAGCGGGACCGGGAGAGACCCAGTACTTC; cdr3_aa: CASSQIAGPGETQYF
j_call: TRBJ1-1; clone_size: NA; v_call: TRBV28; d_call: TRBD1; cdr3_nt: TGTGCCAGCAGCAAACAGGGGGCGAGAACTGAAGCTTTCTTT; cdr3_aa: CASSKQGARTEAFF
j_call: TRBJ1-5; clone_size: few; v_call: TRBV6-1; d_call: TRBD1; cdr3_nt: TGTGCCAGCAGTGTGGGACAGGGAAGCAATCAGCCCCAGCATTTT; cdr3_aa: CASSVGQGSNQPQHF
j_call: TRBJ2-2; clone_size: once; v_call: TRBV11-3; d_call: NA; cdr3_nt: TGTGCCAGCAGCTTAGGGGGATGGGACACCGGGGAGCTGTTTTTT; cdr3_aa: CASSLGGWDTGELFF
j_call: TRBJ2-7; clone_size: NA; v_call: TRBV18; d_call: TRBD1; cdr3_nt: TGTGCCAGCTCACCACCAAGGGGGCGCTACGAGCAGTACTTC; cdr3_aa: CASSPPRGRYEQYF
j_call: TRBJ2-5; clone_size: few; v_call: TRBV6-5; d_call: TRBD1; cdr3_nt: TGTGCCAGCAGTTATAATGGACAGGAAGAGACCCAGTACTTC; cdr3_aa: CASSYNGQEETQYF
j_call: TRBJ2-6; clone_size: NA; v_call: TRBV7-3; d_call: NA; cdr3_nt: TGTGCCAGCAGCCCAAGGTCAGGCAACTCTGGGGCCAACGTCCTGACTTTC; cdr3_aa: CASSPRSGNSGANVLTF
j_call: TRBJ2-1; clone_size: NA; v_call: TRBV15; d_call: TRBD2; cdr3_nt: TGTGCCACCAGCAGAGATCGGGCTAGCGGGAGTTACAATGAGCAGTTCTTC; cdr3_aa: CATSRDRASGSYNEQFF
j_call: TRBJ2-1; clone_size: NA; v_call: TRBV15; d_call: NA; cdr3_nt: TGTGCCACCAGCAGAGGAGGGACGTTGAGCTCCTACAATGAGCAGTTCTTC; cdr3_aa: CATSRGGTLSSYNEQFF
j_call: TRBJ1-2; clone_size: NA; v_call: TRBV10-3; d_call: TRBD1; cdr3_nt: TGTGCCATCAGTGAGTCTGGCAGCGGGGACAGGGATGATGGCTACACCTTC; cdr3_aa: CAISESGSGDRDDGYTF
j_call: TRBJ2-3; clone_size: NA; v_call: TRBV2; d_call: NA; cdr3_nt: TGTGCCAGCAGTTTTGACAGTACCGCAGATACGCAGTATTTT; cdr3_aa: CASSFDSTADTQYF
j_call: TRBJ2-7; clone_size: many; v_call: TRBV4-1; d_call: TRBD2; cdr3_nt: TGCGCCAGCAGCCAAGGAGCGGGAGTCGTCTACGAGCAGTACTTC; cdr3_aa: CASSQGAGVVYEQYF
j_call: TRBJ2-7; clone_size: NA; v_call: TRBV4-3; d_call: TRBD2; cdr3_nt: TGCGCCAGCAGCCAAGAGGGACTAGCGGGAACGTACGAGCAGTACTTC; cdr3_aa: CASSQEGLAGTYEQYF
j_call: TRBJ2-6; clone_size: once; v_call: TRBV29-1; d_call: NA; cdr3_nt: TGCAGCGTGGCCCGCCTCGGGGCCAACGTCCTGACTTTC; cdr3_aa: CSVARLGANVLTF
j_call: TRBJ2-3; clone_size: NA; v_call: TRBV29-1; d_call: NA; cdr3_nt: TGCAGCGTTGAAGATAGGCTGATCACAGATACGCAGTATTTT; cdr3_aa: CSVEDRLITDTQYF
j_call: TRBJ1-2; clone_size: NA; v_call: TRBV2; d_call: NA; cdr3_nt: TGTGCCAGCAGTGAAGGACTGCGGGGGTATGGCTACACCTTC; cdr3_aa: CASSEGLRGYGYTF
j_call: TRBJ2-7; clone_size: NA; v_call: TRBV7-6; d_call: NA; cdr3_nt: TGTGCCAGCAGCGCCCGGGACGGCAACTACGAGCAGTACTTC; cdr3_aa: CASSARDGNYEQYF
j_call: TRBJ2-7; clone_size: NA; v_call: TRBV21-1; d_call: NA; cdr3_nt: TGTGCCAGCAGTCTGCGCCTCCGGGGGTTCAACGAGCAGTACTTC; cdr3_aa: CASSLRLRGFNEQYF
j_call: TRBJ2-7; clone_size: once; v_call: TRBV18; d_call: TRBD1; cdr3_nt: TGTGCCAGCTCACCAGACAGGGGCCGTGAGCAGTACTTC; cdr3_aa: CASSPDRGREQYF
j_call: TRBJ1-2; clone_size: once; v_call: TRBV4-2; d_call: NA; cdr3_nt: TGTGCCAGCAGCCAAGATCGCGGGGATGGCTACACCTTC; cdr3_aa: CASSQDRGDGYTF
j_call: TRBJ2-7; clone_size: NA; v_call: TRBV28; d_call: NA; cdr3_nt: TGTGCCAGCAGCCAAGGGGCGGGAAACGGCGAGCAGTACTTC; cdr3_aa: CASSQGAGNGEQYF
j_call: TRBJ2-1; clone_size: few; v_call: TRBV9; d_call: TRBD2; cdr3_nt: TGTGCCAGCAGCCCCCGGTGGAGCGGGAGGGCCATGTCCTACAATGAGCAGTTCTTC; cdr3_aa: CASSPRWSGRAMSYNEQFF
j_call: TRBJ2-7; clone_size: NA; v_call: TRBV13; d_call: TRBD1; cdr3_nt: TGTGCCAGCAGCCACTCGGGACAGGGGATCGAGCAGTACTTC; cdr3_aa: CASSHSGQGIEQYF
j_call: TRBJ1-1; clone_size: NA; v_call: TRBV29-1; d_call: NA; cdr3_nt: TGCAGCGTTGAGAAGGGCACTGAAGCTTTCTTT; cdr3_aa: CSVEKGTEAFF
j_call: TRBJ2-2; clone_size: NA; v_call: TRBV9; d_call: NA; cdr3_nt: TGTGCCAGCAGTGCAGGGTCCGGGGAGCTGTTTTTT; cdr3_aa: CASSAGSGELFF
j_call: TRBJ2-2; clone_size: NA; v_call: TRBV9; d_call: TRBD1; cdr3_nt: TGTGCCAGCTCCGGGACAGGGGTCGGTCTCACCGGGGAGCTGTTTTTT; cdr3_aa: CASSGTGVGLTGELFF
j_call: TRBJ1-6; clone_size: NA; v_call: TRBV30; d_call: NA; cdr3_nt: TGTGCCTGGAGTGATCCATTTCGTAATTCACCCCTCCACTTT; cdr3_aa: CAWSDPFRNSPLHF
j_call: TRBJ2-1; clone_size: NA; v_call: TRBV28; d_call: NA; cdr3_nt: TGTGCCAGCACCCCCGGCGGGACTCCGTACAATGAGCAGTTCTTC; cdr3_aa: CASTPGGTPYNEQFF
j_call: TRBJ2-2; clone_size: NA; v_call: TRBV13; d_call: NA; cdr3_nt: TGTGCCAGCAGCTTTACCGGGGAGCTGTTTTTT; cdr3_aa: CASSFTGELFF